These 21 T cell receptor beta chains share one sample of origin, sequenced in a study of cytomegalovirus exposure and HLA in healthy donors. PCR was performed using 60 Vbeta and 13 Jbeta primers. TCRdb's table, derived via immunoSEQ multiplex PCR, lists solely in-frame clones and lacks some. Altogether 80,000 to 90,000 clones are present, 65% to 85% being singletons, with the ten largest covering approximately 2.8%. The sequenced sample consisted of PBMCs. All receptors come from a man under 40 in good health and CMV-seronegative.

The rearrangement links TRBV7-2 to TRBJ1-6, with 7 bases aligning to TRBD1. This CDR3 comprises 15 residues. Germline V gene lookup returns CDR1 SGHTA and CDR2 FQGNSA. V gave up 2 bases and J gave up 10 bases; unmatched junction bases: 8. The CDR3 DNA reads as TGTGCCAGCAGCTTACCACAGGGGACGTGGTCACCCCTCCACTTT. It is translated as CASSLPQGTWSPLHF.

The gene calls are TRBV19 and TRBJ2-7; weak D call: TRBD1 (5 bases). Trimming took 0 bases from V and 8 from J, leaving 17 bases between them. This CDR3 is built from 15 residues. CDR1 and CDR2 (germline): LNHDA, SQIVND (reference sequence). The CDR3: CASSIDPQGHSQQYF. Here the CDR3 DNA reads TGTGCCAGTAGTATAGATCCCCAAGGACATTCCCAGCAGTACTTC.

This clone was seen just once. This sequence joins TRBV27 and TRBJ2-3; D uncertain. Germline CDR1 MNHEY, CDR2 SMNVEV (reference sequence). V lost 3 bases, J lost 3 bases, and 13 bases lay in between. The CDR3 has 15 amino acids. CDR3 sequence reads: CASSFNGSPTDTQYF. CDR3 coding DNA: TGTGCCAGCAGTTTTAATGGCTCACCAACAGATACGCAGTATTTT.

This clone occurred a few times. V and J are TRBV6-1 and TRBJ1-6, with D unclear. Trimming took off 5 bases at V and 16 bases at J, with 15 bases between the two ends. The CDR3 loop spans 12 amino acids. Per the germline V gene, CDR1 is MNHNS and CDR2 is SASEGT. This chain's CDR3 is CASSPRLGALHF. The DNA for the CDR3 is TGTGCCAGCAGTCCCCGCTTGGGCGCGCTCCACTTT.

V gene TRBV7-3 combines with J gene TRBJ1-2, with TRBD1 matching 9 bases. The CDR3 spans 13 residues. The V gene's germline CDR1 is SGHTA and CDR2 FQGTGA. Losses at the gene ends were 4 bases for V and 5 bases for J; bases not matched to a gene: 2. CDR3 DNA: TGTGCCAGCAGCTGGGACAGGGTTTATGGCTACACCTTC. It encodes CASSWDRVYGYTF.

The chain uses TRBV11-2 and TRBJ1-6, with D unresolved. CDR1 SGHAT and CDR2 FQNNGV come from the germline V gene. This CDR3 has 12 residues. With 2 bases removed from V and 7 bases from J, the gap between germline ends came to 3 bases. For the CDR3, the DNA is TGTGCCAGCAGCTTACTCAATTCACCCCTCCACTTT. It is translated as CASSLLNSPLHF.

The V call is TRBV6-5, the J call TRBJ2-5; D possibly corresponds to TRBD2 (6 bases). The CDR3 loop spans 15 amino acids. The germline gives CDR1 MNHEY, CDR2 SVGAGI. V lost 4 bases to trimming and J lost 4 bases, with 16 bases between them. The CDR3 DNA follows: TGTGCCAGCAGTTCCGCCGTGGCGGGGCTAGAGACCCAGTACTTC. Amino acid sequence: CASSSAVAGLETQYF.

The chain employs TRBV19 and TRBJ1-1, with TRBD1 matching 9 bases. V lost 8 bases to trimming and J lost 0 bases; unmatched junction nucleotides: 10. The CDR3 is 16 amino acids. Germline V CDR1 and CDR2: LNHDA, SQIVND (reference sequence). The DNA of the CDR3 is TGTGCCAGTTCCGACAGGGGGGGATTCATGAACACTGAAGCTTTCTTT. The encoded protein is CASSDRGGFMNTEAFF.

This clone was seen a handful of times. V gene TRBV6-1 combines with J gene TRBJ1-1, with D possibly being TRBD1 (6 bases). Trimming stripped 6 bases from V and 6 bases from J, with 17 bases between. CDR1 is MNHNS, CDR2 SASEGT, per germline. The CDR3 spans 14 residues. CDR3 bases: TGTGCCAGCAGGGACAGAACCCCAAGCGCTGAAGCTTTCTTT. It is translated as CASRDRTPSAEAFF.

This clone has more than one count but fewer than ten. The rearrangement links TRBV5-6 to TRBJ2-5; D possibly corresponds to TRBD2 (6 bases). With 3 bases removed from V and 1 base from J, the gap between germline ends came to 10 bases. The CDR3 loop spans 14 amino acids. Germline values: CDR1 SGHDT, CDR2 YYEEEE. This CDR3 is CASSWWGVQETQYF. CDR3 nucleotide sequence: TGTGCCAGCAGCTGGTGGGGGGTCCAAGAGACCCAGTACTTC.

This rearrangement joins TRBV5-6 to TRBJ1-2; D possibly corresponds to TRBD1 (5 bases). This CDR3 is 14 amino acids long. Germline CDR1 and CDR2: SGHDT and YYEEEE. V lost 4 bases, J lost 4 bases, and 14 bases lay in between. CDR3 residues: CASSPTTDTYGYTF. CDR3 nucleotides: TGTGCCAGCAGCCCGACGACAGATACCTATGGCTACACCTTC.

CDR3 region: CASSDRTGINTGELFF. The CDR3 DNA follows: TGTGCCAGCAGCGACCGAACAGGGATCAACACCGGGGAGCTGTTTTTT. This chain links TRBV9 with TRBJ2-2, with D tentatively TRBD1 (6 bases). Germline V lookup: CDR1 SGDLS, CDR2 YYNGEE. The CDR3 runs to 16 residues. V was shortened by 3 bases and J by 2 bases, with 14 bases between the two germline ends.

The rearrangement joins TRBV5-1 to TRBJ2-5; D perhaps matches TRBD2 (6 bases). Deletions cut 0 bases from V and 5 bases from J, with 17 bases between. CDR1 and CDR2 (germline): SGHRS, YFSETQ. The CDR3 is made up of 16 amino acids. The CDR3 nucleotides are TGCGCCAGCAGCTTGGTGGCGGGGCGCGGATCTGAGACCCAGTACTTC. Translation: CASSLVAGRGSETQYF. Drawing the rest from reference TRBV5-1 and TRBJ2-5, the complete variable domain is KAGVTQTPRYLIKTRGQQVTLSCSPISGHRSVSWYQQTPGQGLQFLFEYFSETQRNKGNFPGRFSGRQFSNSRSEMNVSTLELGDSALYLCASSLVAGRGSETQYFGPGTRLLVL.

The chain has TRBV5-1 and TRBJ2-6, with TRBD1 identical over 7 bases. V shed 3 bases, J shed 8 bases, and the junction held 11 bases outside the gene matches. This CDR3 spans 16 amino acids. The V gene's germline CDR1 is SGHRS and CDR2 YFSETQ. DNA of the CDR3: TGCGCCAGCAGCTCAGGACAGGCCCTCTCGACCAACGTCCTGACTTTC. As protein: CASSSGQALSTNVLTF.

The DNA of the CDR3 is TGCGCCAGCAGCACGGACAGGGTAACTAACTATGGCTACACCTTC. Its protein product is CASSTDRVTNYGYTF. The rearrangement links TRBV5-1 to TRBJ1-2; 8 bases line up with TRBD1. Germline V gene data show CDR1 as SGHRS and CDR2 as YFSETQ. Losses at the gene ends were 4 bases for V and 0 bases for J; bases not matched to a gene: 5. The CDR3 length is 15 residues.

The CDR3 nucleotides are TGCGCCAGCAGCCAAGTAAATTTCTATGGCTACACCTTC. Encoded protein: CASSQVNFYGYTF. The V call is TRBV4-1, the J call TRBJ1-2; unclear D gene. This CDR3 has 13 residues. Germline loops: CDR1 MGHRA, CDR2 YSYEKL. V lost 1 base and J 4 bases, leaving 7 bases between the germline ends.

V is TRBV19 and J is TRBJ1-4; 9 positions agree with TRBD1. V shed 5 bases and J 11 bases; nucleotides not matched to a gene: 9. Germline V gene lookup returns CDR1 LNHDA and CDR2 SQIVND (reference sequence). The CDR3 runs to 14 residues. CDR3 in amino acids: CASSPGQGQEKLFF. DNA of the CDR3: TGTGCCAGTAGTCCCGGACAGGGGCAGGAGAAACTGTTTTTT. Drawing the rest from reference TRBV19 and TRBJ1-4, the complete variable domain is DGGITQSPKYLFRKEGQNVTLSCEQNLNHDAMYWYRQDPGQGLRLIYYSQIVNDFQKGDIAEGYSVSREKKESFPLTVTSAQKNPTAFYLCASSPGQGQEKLFFGSGTQLSVL.

The chain couples TRBV7-7 to TRBJ2-7; D is possibly TRBD1 (6 bases). The CDR3 totals 16 residues. Germline CDR1 and CDR2: SSHAT and FNYEAQ (reference sequence). V dropped 1 base and J dropped 0 bases, with 13 bases sitting between them. CDR3 amino acids: CASSLGTRGSSYEQYF. The CDR3 DNA is TGTGCCAGCAGCTTAGGGACCAGGGGTAGCTCCTACGAGCAGTACTTC.

Concerning this clone itself: The sample holds other DNA sequences that translate to the same CDR3. This chain connects TRBV29-1 to TRBJ1-1; D not certain. The CDR3 spans 12 residues. Trimming pared 4 bases from V and 1 base from J, leaving 7 bases between. Germline CDR1 reads SQVTM; CDR2 reads ANQGSEA. The CDR3, as DNA: TGCAGCGTTGGGGGAGGGAACACTGAAGCTTTCTTT. This translates into CSVGGGNTEAFF.

The chain links TRBV7-9 to TRBJ1-1; 7 nucleotides line up with TRBD1. The CDR3 is made up of 15 amino acids. Per the germline V gene, CDR1 is SEHNR and CDR2 is FQNEAQ (reference sequence). V lost 5 bases and J lost 0; bases outside the gene matches: 6. The CDR3 sequence: CASSPDRDLNTEAFF. CDR3 nucleotide sequence: TGTGCCAGCAGCCCAGACAGGGACTTGAACACTGAAGCTTTCTTT.

V and J are TRBV7-9 and TRBJ1-2, with D maybe TRBD1 (6 bases). Looked up from germline, CDR1 is SEHNR and CDR2 is FQNEAQ (reference sequence). The CDR3 spans 15 residues. The V end was cut by 3 bases, the J end by 2 bases, with 13 bases between. Here the CDR3 DNA reads TGTGCCAGCAGCTTTGTGCCAGGGGAGAACTATGGCTACACCTTC. It translates to CASSFVPGENYGYTF.